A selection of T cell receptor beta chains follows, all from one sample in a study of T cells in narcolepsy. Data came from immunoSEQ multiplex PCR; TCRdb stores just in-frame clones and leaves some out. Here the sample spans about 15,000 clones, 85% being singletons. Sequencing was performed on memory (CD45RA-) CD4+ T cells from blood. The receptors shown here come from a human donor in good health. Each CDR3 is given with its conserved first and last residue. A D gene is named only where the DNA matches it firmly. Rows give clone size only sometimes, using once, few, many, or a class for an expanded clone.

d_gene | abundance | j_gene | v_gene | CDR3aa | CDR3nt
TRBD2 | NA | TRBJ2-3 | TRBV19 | CASSIGQRGSTDTQYF | TGTGCCAGTAGTATCGGGCAGCGGGGAAGCACAGATACGCAGTATTTT
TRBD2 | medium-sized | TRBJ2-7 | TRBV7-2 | CASSLGTSGTYEQYF | TGTGCCAGCAGCTTAGGGACTAGCGGAACCTACGAGCAGTACTTC
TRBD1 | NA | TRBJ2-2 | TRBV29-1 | CSARTGGTGELFF | TGCAGCGCAAGGACAGGGGGCACCGGGGAGCTGTTTTTT
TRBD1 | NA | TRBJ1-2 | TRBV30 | CAWDTGTGGSGYTF | TGTGCCTGGGATACCGGGACAGGGGGGAGCGGCTACACCTTC
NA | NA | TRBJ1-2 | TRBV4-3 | CASSQGTATYGYTF | TGCGCCAGCAGCCAAGGGACAGCGACTTATGGCTACACCTTC
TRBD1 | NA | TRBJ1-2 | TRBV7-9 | CASNRGQNYGYTF | TGTGCCAGTAACCGGGGACAGAACTATGGCTACACCTTC
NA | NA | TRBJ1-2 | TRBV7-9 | CASSLELDYGYTF | TGTGCCAGCAGCTTAGAGTTAGACTATGGCTACACCTTC
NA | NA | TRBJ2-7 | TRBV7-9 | CASSSQKGTRTSSFAEQYF | TGTGCCAGCAGCTCCCAAAAGGGTACTAGAACTAGTTCTTTCGCCGAGCAGTACTTC
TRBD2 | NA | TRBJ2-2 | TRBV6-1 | CASNRVAGVPGELFF | TGTGCCAGCAATAGGGTAGCGGGAGTCCCCGGGGAGCTGTTTTTT
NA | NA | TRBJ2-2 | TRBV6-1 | CASTLDSPNTGELFF | TGTGCCAGCACCTTGGACAGTCCGAACACCGGGGAGCTGTTTTTT
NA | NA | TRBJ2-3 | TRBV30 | CAWRQGLWADTQYF | TGTGCCTGGCGTCAGGGATTGTGGGCAGATACGCAGTATTTT
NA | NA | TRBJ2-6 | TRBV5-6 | CASSVPKAGANVLTF | TGTGCCAGCAGCGTCCCTAAAGCTGGGGCCAACGTCCTGACTTTC
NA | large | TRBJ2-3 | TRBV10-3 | CAISGSMGDTQYF | TGTGCCATCAGTGGTAGCATGGGCGATACGCAGTATTTT
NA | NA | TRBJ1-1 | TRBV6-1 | CASSRRENTEAFF | TGTGCCAGCAGTCGTAGGGAGAACACTGAAGCTTTCTTT
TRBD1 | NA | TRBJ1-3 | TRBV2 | CASSQFPPGGSSGNTIYF | TGTGCCAGCAGTCAATTCCCGCCAGGGGGGAGCTCTGGAAACACCATATATTTT
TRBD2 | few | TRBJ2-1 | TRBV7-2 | CASSLQRGGRNEQFF | TGTGCCAGCAGCTTACAGCGGGGGGGCCGCAATGAGCAGTTCTTC